Listed below are T cell receptor beta chains from one sample, sequenced in a study of identical twins. TCRdb re-derived calls from the 5' RACE reads in MiXCR, one entry per CDR3 protein. The table has 460,000 or so distinct CDR3 sequences, approximately 15% seen once; the top ten hold 0.4% to 0.55%. This same sample was also taken into another study, of yellow fever vaccine responses in identical twins.

Input material: CD4+ T cells sorted from blood. These receptors all stem from a woman between 18 and 30 years old in good health. Both conserved end residues are part of each CDR3. The order of the fields is CDR3 protein, clone size, D gene, V gene. A D gene is named only where the DNA matches it firmly. Not all rows give a size; the values are once, few, many and, for expanded clones, a class.

CASKSRPIQETQYF - - TRBV6-1
CASSLKRGSGNEQFF few TRBD2 TRBV7-2
CSARDPRGGLYNEQFF - TRBD1 TRBV20-1
CSVVGGIDEQYF few - TRBV29-1
CASSFGTGTGGTDTQNF - - TRBV7-8
CASSPTGTREEKLFF - - TRBV5-1
CASSLVGTSGGTDTQYF - TRBD2 TRBV7-8
CAGRGATDTQYF few - TRBV7-2
CSAKGLETQYF many - TRBV20-1
CASSSRLAGTTDTQYF - TRBD2 TRBV28
CASSTAGGKTYEQYF few TRBD2 TRBV7-6
CASSEALGNTDTQYF - - TRBV6-1
CASSEGDTYEQYF - - TRBV6-1
CASSGTGLGEQYF many TRBD1 TRBV5-1
CASSYGTESSPLHF - TRBD1 TRBV5-5
CASSPTRTSFDEQYF few TRBD2 TRBV7-9
CSAAGFGTYNEQFF once - TRBV20-1
CASSTRTGRLTGELFF once TRBD1 TRBV6-1
CSARDAFGPREFF few - TRBV20-1
CASSQLGKQFF - - TRBV6-5
CASRGLAGSSYEQYF few TRBD2 TRBV12-3/TRBV12-4
CASSLGENSRRFF few - TRBV7-3
CASSPDPRVAQFF - - TRBV11-2
CASSQSRTHHNYEQYF - - TRBV23-1
CSAKKATDTQYF - - TRBV20-1
CASQTTPTGELFF - - TRBV18
CASRRTGTVIEKLFF many TRBD1 TRBV7-2
CASSQDRRAQDTQYF many - TRBV14